Below are 12 T cell receptor beta chains sequenced from a single sample in a study of ipilimumab plus nivolumab after autologous stem cell transplantation. TCRdb's table, derived via immunoSEQ multiplex PCR, lists solely in-frame clones and lacks some. The sample lists about 20,000 clones, less than 85% occurring once. This specimen was PBMCs, taken in a trial of ipilimumab plus nivolumab as post-transplant consolidation. The receptor set was obtained from a male donor with diffuse large B-cell lymphoma.

The genes are TRBV25-1 and TRBJ1-2, with D possibly matching TRBD1 (6 bases). Germline lookup yields CDR1 MGHDK and CDR2 SYGVNS. The CDR3 extends over 15 amino acids. Trimming took 2 bases from V and 2 from J, leaving 12 bases between them. The CDR3 nucleotides are TGTGCCAGCAGTGAAGCAGGGGCCCAGAACTATGGCTACACCTTC. Protein sequence: CASSEAGAQNYGYTF.

As DNA, the CDR3 is TGTGCCAGCAGCAGACTAGCGGCCGGCACAGATACGCAGTATTTT. Protein: CASSRLAAGTDTQYF. The gene calls are TRBV11-2 and TRBJ2-3, with TRBD2 matching 9 bases. With V trimmed by 5 bases and J by 1 base, 4 bases remained unmatched. The CDR3 sequence is 15 residues long. Germline CDR1 is SGHAT and CDR2 is FQNNGV. The full variable domain, completed using reference TRBV11-2 and TRBJ2-3, is EAGVAQSPRYKIIEKRQSVAFWCNPISGHATLYWYQQILGQGPKLLIQFQNNGVVDDSQLPKDRFSAERLKGVDSTLKIQPAKLEDSAVYLCASSRLAAGTDTQYFGPGTRLTVL.

This rearrangement joins TRBV5-4 to TRBJ1-1, with a weak D call TRBD1 (5 bases). The germline V gene encodes CDR1 SGHNT and CDR2 YYREEE (reference sequence). Trimming took 4 bases from V and 4 from J, leaving 11 bases between them. There are 13 residues in the CDR3. This CDR3 reads CASSQNGGTEAFF. In nucleotides, the CDR3 is TGTGCCAGCAGCCAGAACGGGGGCACTGAAGCTTTCTTT.

The rearrangement uses TRBV19 and TRBJ1-2; the D gene is possibly TRBD1 (6 bases). Germline CDR1 LNHDA, CDR2 SQIVND (reference sequence). CDR3 length equals 16 residues. V lost 1 base, J lost 4 bases, and 16 bases lay in between. Written as DNA, the CDR3 is TGTGCCAGTAGTATAGTGTACAGGGAGAATGGCTATGGCTACACCTTC. Protein: CASSIVYRENGYGYTF.

Only a few counts were recorded for this clone. The chain has TRBV4-1 and TRBJ1-1, with 12 nucleotides matching TRBD1. Germline values: CDR1 MGHRA, CDR2 YSYEKL. This CDR3 has 17 amino acids. Trimming cost V 4 bases and J 4 bases; bases outside gene matches: 10. The CDR3 DNA sequence: TGCGCCAGCAGCCTAGCCGGGACAGGGGGCCCCATCACTGAAGCTTTCTTT. It yields the protein CASSLAGTGGPITEAFF.

J is TRBJ2-7 and V is TRBV11-1; D is uncertain. V was shortened by 6 bases and J by 3 bases, with 15 bases between the two germline ends. The CDR3 sequence is 14 residues long. The germline CDR1 and CDR2 sequences are SGHAT and FQDESV (reference sequence). CDR3 DNA sequence: TGTGCCAGCAGTTATGAGTTGGGCGGCTACGAGCAGTACTTC. Its translation: CASSYELGGYEQYF.

The chain links TRBV6-5 to TRBJ1-1; unclear D gene. V lost 6 bases and J lost 1, with 12 bases in between. This CDR3 comprises 14 residues. The germline V gene encodes CDR1 MNHEY and CDR2 SVGAGI. The CDR3 loop reads CASRLVRGNTEAFF. The CDR3 region has the DNA TGTGCCAGCAGACTAGTCCGGGGGAACACTGAAGCTTTCTTT.

Note on this clone: One end of the junction is discordant with germline, which a read error may explain. The CDR3 DNA sequence: TGTGCCAGCAGCCTAACGGGGGGGGCCAGAGATACGCAGTATTTT. Protein product: CASSLTGGARDTQYF. This chain uses TRBV7-3 with TRBJ2-3; 8 nucleotides agree with TRBD2. Germline CDR1 is SGHTA and CDR2 is FQGTGA. This CDR3 is 15 amino acids long.

The CDR3 DNA reads TGTGCCAGTACCCTCAACGGTTATAGCAATCAGCCCCAGCATTTT. Its translation: CASTLNGYSNQPQHF. The chain recombines TRBV19 with TRBJ1-5; D gene ambiguous. Germline V gene data show CDR1 as LNHDA and CDR2 as SQIVND (reference sequence). The CDR3 covers 15 residues. The ends were cut back, 7 bases at V and 0 bases at J, with 13 bases in the middle.

This sequence joins TRBV5-5 and TRBJ1-5, with unresolved D. The V gene lost 5 bases and the J gene lost 1 base, with 13 bases spanning the gap. CDR1 SGHKS and CDR2 YYEKEE come from the germline V gene (reference sequence). This CDR3 is 15 amino acids long. The CDR3 here is CASSRDPGSNQPQHF. The DNA for the CDR3 is TGTGCCAGCAGTCGAGATCCGGGCAGCAATCAGCCCCAGCATTTT.

V gene TRBV6-6 combines with J gene TRBJ1-5; possible D gene TRBD1, 5 bases. The CDR3 runs 16 residues. CDR1 and CDR2 (germline): MNHNY, SVGAGI (reference sequence). The ends were cut back, 8 bases at V and 5 bases at J, with 22 bases in the middle. The CDR3 region has the DNA TGTGCCAGCTCAAATATGGGGTCGGGGGGGGATCAGCCCCAGCATTTT. It codes for CASSNMGSGGDQPQHF.

The chain links TRBV18 to TRBJ2-7, with TRBD1 matching over 9 bases. V gave up 4 bases and J gave up 0 bases; unmatched junction bases: 4. CDR1 and CDR2 (germline): KGHSH, LQKENI. CDR3 size: 15 residues. The DNA for the CDR3 is TGTGCCAGCTCACGGGACAGGGTGAACTCCTACGAGCAGTACTTC. This translates into CASSRDRVNSYEQYF. The whole variable domain, remainder taken from reference TRBV18 and TRBJ2-7, is NAGVMQNPRHLVRRRGQEARLRCSPMKGHSHVYWYRQLPEEGLKFMVYLQKENIIDESGMPKERFSAEFPKEGPSILRIQQVVRGDSAAYFCASSRDRVNSYEQYFGPGTRLTVT.